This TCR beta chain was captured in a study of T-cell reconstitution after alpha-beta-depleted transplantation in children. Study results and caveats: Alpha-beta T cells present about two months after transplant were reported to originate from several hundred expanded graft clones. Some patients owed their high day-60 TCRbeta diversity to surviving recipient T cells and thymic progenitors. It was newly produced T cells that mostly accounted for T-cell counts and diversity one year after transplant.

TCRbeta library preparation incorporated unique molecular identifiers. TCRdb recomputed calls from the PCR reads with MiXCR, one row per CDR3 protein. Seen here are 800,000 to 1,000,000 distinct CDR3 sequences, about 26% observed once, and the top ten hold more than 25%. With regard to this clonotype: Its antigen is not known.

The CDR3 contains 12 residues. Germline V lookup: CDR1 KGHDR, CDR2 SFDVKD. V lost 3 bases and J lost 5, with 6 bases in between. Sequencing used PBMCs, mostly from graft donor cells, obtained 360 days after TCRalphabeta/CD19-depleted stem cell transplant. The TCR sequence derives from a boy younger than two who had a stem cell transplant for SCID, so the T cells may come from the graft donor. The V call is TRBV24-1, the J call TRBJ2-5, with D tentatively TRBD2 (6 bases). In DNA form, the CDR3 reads TGTGCCACCAGTGATGGGGGGGAGACCCAGTACTTC. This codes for CATSDGGETQYF.